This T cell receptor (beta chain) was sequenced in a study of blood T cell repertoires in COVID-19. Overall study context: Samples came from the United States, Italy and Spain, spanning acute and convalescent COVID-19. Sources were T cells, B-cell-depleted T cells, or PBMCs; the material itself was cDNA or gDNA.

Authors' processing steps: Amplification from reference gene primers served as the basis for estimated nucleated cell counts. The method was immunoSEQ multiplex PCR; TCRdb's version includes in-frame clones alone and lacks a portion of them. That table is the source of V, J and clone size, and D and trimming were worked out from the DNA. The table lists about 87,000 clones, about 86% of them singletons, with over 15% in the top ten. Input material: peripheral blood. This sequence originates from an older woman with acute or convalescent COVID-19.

The CDR3 reads CASRGLAGTDTQYF. The CDR3 DNA follows: TGCGCCAGCAGGGGACTAGCGGGGACAGATACGCAGTATTTT. V is TRBV10-2 and J is TRBJ2-3; 13 nucleotides match TRBD2. This CDR3 has 14 residues. The germline gives CDR1 WSHSY, CDR2 SAAADI. The V gene end was trimmed by 6 bases and the J gene end by 3 bases; junction bases not matched to a gene: 0.